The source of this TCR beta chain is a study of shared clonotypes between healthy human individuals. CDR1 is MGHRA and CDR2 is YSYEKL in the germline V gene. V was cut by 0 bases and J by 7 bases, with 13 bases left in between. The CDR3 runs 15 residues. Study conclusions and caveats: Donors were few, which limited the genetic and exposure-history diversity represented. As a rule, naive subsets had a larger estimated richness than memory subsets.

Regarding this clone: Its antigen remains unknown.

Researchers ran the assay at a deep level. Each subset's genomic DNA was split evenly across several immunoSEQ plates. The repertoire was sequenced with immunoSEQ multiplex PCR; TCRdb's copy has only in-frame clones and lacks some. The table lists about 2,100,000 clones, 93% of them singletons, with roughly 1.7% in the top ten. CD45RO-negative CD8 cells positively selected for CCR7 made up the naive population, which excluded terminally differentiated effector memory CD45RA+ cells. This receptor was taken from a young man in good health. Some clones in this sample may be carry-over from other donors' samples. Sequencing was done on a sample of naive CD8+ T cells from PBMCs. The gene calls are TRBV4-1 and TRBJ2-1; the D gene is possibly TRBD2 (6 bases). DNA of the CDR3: TGCGCCAGCAGCCAAGAGGCTCTAGCGAAAAATGAGCAGTTCTTC. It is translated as CASSQEALAKNEQFF.